The 26 T cell receptor beta chains below all came from one sample that was sequenced in a study of OX40 agonist ivuxolimab in advanced cancers. Produced via immunoSEQ multiplex PCR; TCRdb's table is partial and in-frame only. The sample records around 71,000 clones, 85% to 90% being singletons. The source was CD4+ or CD8+ T cells sorted from blood, collected in a trial of the OX40 agonist ivuxolimab. These receptors were collected from an adult with an advanced solid tumor such as melanoma, head and neck, liver or kidney cancer.

In its sample, this clone was seen once. The V gene is TRBV7-2, the J gene TRBJ2-7, with D unclear. The CDR3 is made up of 11 amino acids. The V end lost 1 base, the J end lost 3 bases, and 1 base lay between the germline ends. The germline CDR1 and CDR2 sequences are SGHTA and FQGNSA. The CDR3 nucleotides read TGTGCCAGCAGCTTAGACTACGAGCAGTACTTC. Its translation: CASSLDYEQYF.

The chain couples TRBV27 to TRBJ2-7; D is perhaps TRBD1 or TRBD2 (5 bases each). Trimming cost V 4 bases and J 4 bases, with 14 bases left between them. Germline V CDR1 and CDR2: MNHEY, SMNVEV (reference sequence). The CDR3 length is 14 residues. The CDR3 spells CASSWERGPYEQYF. In nucleotides, the CDR3 is TGTGCCAGCAGTTGGGAGAGGGGACCGTACGAGCAGTACTTC.

V gene TRBV18 combines with J gene TRBJ2-3; no firm D call. There are 13 residues in the CDR3. The germline gives CDR1 KGHSH, CDR2 LQKENI. Trimming removed 4 bases at V and 6 bases at J, with 11 bases between. CDR3 DNA: TGTGCCAGCTCACTCCGAGAGGTGGATACGCAGTATTTT. It is translated as CASSLREVDTQYF.

The V gene is TRBV19, the J gene TRBJ2-1, with TRBD2 identical over 9 bases. J was trimmed by 2 bases and V by 5 bases; bases with no gene match: 10. Germline-derived CDR1 and CDR2 are LNHDA and SQIVND (reference sequence). The CDR3 sequence is 17 residues long. The CDR3 nucleotides are TGTGCCAGTAGTGCAAACCCTTCTAGCGGGACCTACAATGAGCAGTTCTTC. This translates into CASSANPSSGTYNEQFF.

This chain joins TRBV28 and TRBJ1-2; D is perhaps TRBD1 (5 bases). Germline loops: CDR1 MDHEN, CDR2 SYDVKM. The CDR3 sequence is 13 residues long. The germline V and J ends were trimmed by 3 bases and 4 bases, with 9 bases remaining between them. This CDR3 reads CASSFGTAYGYTF. The CDR3 region has the DNA TGTGCCAGCAGTTTCGGGACGGCCTATGGCTACACCTTC.

This clone showed up just a few times. This chain connects TRBV2 to TRBJ2-7, with D possibly being TRBD2 (7 bases). The germline V gene encodes CDR1 SNHLY and CDR2 FYNNEI. Deletions cut 6 bases from V and 5 bases from J, with 17 bases between. The CDR3 is made up of 14 amino acids. The CDR3 sequence is CASRSQGTINEQYF. CDR3 DNA: TGTGCCAGCAGATCCCAGGGGACTATCAACGAGCAGTACTTC.

This sequence joins TRBV27 and TRBJ2-7; a weak D match, TRBD2 (6 bases). The CDR3 is made up of 12 amino acids. With 7 bases removed from V and 5 bases from J, the gap between germline ends came to 12 bases. Germline V lookup: CDR1 MNHEY, CDR2 SMNVEV (reference sequence). The CDR3 coding sequence is TGTGCCAGCACAGGAGGGAGCCACGAGCAGTACTTC. Translating gives CASTGGSHEQYF.

The chain uses TRBV2 and TRBJ1-2; 8 bases align to TRBD1. CDR3 size: 14 residues. V was pared by 7 bases and J by 3 bases, with 7 bases of the junction left unmatched. Germline lookup yields CDR1 SNHLY and CDR2 FYNNEI. CDR3 region: CASTQTGADYGYTF. Written as DNA, the CDR3 is TGTGCCAGCACCCAGACAGGGGCTGACTATGGCTACACCTTC.

The chain recombines TRBV28 with TRBJ2-5; TRBD2 agrees at 12 bases. Germline V gene sequence: CDR1 MDHEN, CDR2 SYDVKM. This CDR3 comprises 15 residues. V gave up 7 bases and J gave up 5 bases; unmatched junction bases: 8. CDR3 sequence (DNA): TGTGCCAGCAAAATACTAGCGGGAGGCGAGGAGACCCAGTACTTC. It translates to CASKILAGGEETQYF. The whole variable domain, remainder taken from reference TRBV28 and TRBJ2-5, is DVKVTQSSRYLVKRTGEKVFLECVQDMDHENMFWYRQDPGLGLRLIYFSYDVKMKEKGDIPEGYSVSREKKERFSLILESASTNQTSMYLCASKILAGGEETQYFGPGTRLLVL.

This chain links TRBV7-9 with TRBJ2-1; 9 bases are a match to TRBD2. The CDR3 runs 15 residues. Germline V gives CDR1 SEHNR, CDR2 FQNEAQ (reference sequence). With 2 bases clipped from V and 8 bases from J, the junction kept 7 bases outside the gene matches. CDR3 nucleotides: TGTGCCAGCAGCTTAAATGGCCTAGCGGGACATGAGCAGTTCTTC. Protein: CASSLNGLAGHEQFF.

The chain uses TRBV11-3 and TRBJ2-1, with TRBD2 identical over 9 bases. Germline CDR1 is SGHNT and CDR2 is YENEEA. Trimming removed 5 bases from V and 4 bases from J; junction bases left unmatched: 6. The CDR3 is 15 residues long. In DNA form, the CDR3 reads TGTGCCAGCAGCCCCTTAGCGGGAGCATACAATGAGCAGTTCTTC. Translating gives CASSPLAGAYNEQFF.

The chain recombines TRBV2 with TRBJ2-6; maybe TRBD2 (6 bases). V lost 0 bases and J lost 2, with 8 bases in between. Germline CDR1 is SNHLY and CDR2 is FYNNEI. This CDR3 has 16 residues. This CDR3 is CASSEATGAGANVLTF. In DNA form, the CDR3 reads TGTGCCAGCAGTGAAGCGACGGGGGCTGGGGCCAACGTCCTGACTTTC. The full variable domain, completed using reference TRBV2 and TRBJ2-6, is EPEVTQTPSHQVTQMGQEVILRCVPISNHLYFYWYRQILGQKVEFLVSFYNNEISEKSEIFDDQFSVERPDGSNFTLKIRSTKLEDSAMYFCASSEATGAGANVLTFGAGSRLTVL.

The chain recombines TRBV10-3 with TRBJ1-3, with D possibly being TRBD1 (5 bases). V lost 7 bases to trimming and J lost 0 bases, with 13 bases between them. Germline V lookup: CDR1 ENHRY, CDR2 SYGVKD. The CDR3 extends over 15 amino acids. CDR3 sequence reads: CAITRDQASGNTIYF. In DNA form, the CDR3 reads TGTGCCATCACCAGGGACCAAGCCTCTGGAAACACCATATATTTT.

The chain couples TRBV7-9 to TRBJ2-5, with D possibly being TRBD1 (5 bases). This CDR3 has 14 residues. Germline CDR1 SEHNR, CDR2 FQNEAQ (reference sequence). The V gene lost 1 base and the J gene lost 4 bases, with 10 bases spanning the gap. CDR3 coding DNA: TGTGCCAGCAGCTTAGGTGGGGCGACAGAGACCCAGTACTTC. Translated: CASSLGGATETQYF.

The J gene is TRBJ1-1, the V gene TRBV6-5, with 8 bases identical to TRBD1. The ends lost 5 bases at V and 6 bases at J; junction bases unmatched: 5. CDR1 and CDR2 (germline): MNHEY, SVGAGI. The CDR3 runs 13 residues. The CDR3 is CASSLQTGAEAFF. The DNA of the CDR3 is TGTGCCAGCAGTCTTCAGACAGGGGCTGAAGCTTTCTTT.

The CDR3 bases are TGTGCCAGCAGCTCCCGCCAGGTGCTCAATGAGCAGTTCTTC. This gives the protein CASSSRQVLNEQFF. The chain combines TRBV5-4 with TRBJ2-1; D not resolved. This CDR3 contains 14 residues. V was clipped by 3 bases and J by 6 bases, with 13 bases between them. Germline loops: CDR1 SGHNT, CDR2 YYREEE (reference sequence).

The genes are TRBV9 and TRBJ2-5; D is unresolved. With 10 bases removed from V and 0 bases from J, the gap between germline ends came to 10 bases. CDR3 length equals 12 residues. Germline V lookup: CDR1 SGDLS, CDR2 YYNGEE. The CDR3 nucleotides are TGTGCCCCCGGCGGATACCAAGAGACCCAGTACTTC. Protein sequence: CAPGGYQETQYF.

The CDR3 is CAISESPGISNQPQHF. CDR3 bases: TGTGCCATCAGTGAGTCTCCAGGAATTAGCAATCAGCCCCAGCATTTT. This rearrangement joins TRBV10-3 to TRBJ1-5; no firm D call. Germline V lookup: CDR1 ENHRY, CDR2 SYGVKD. This CDR3 comprises 16 residues. The ends were cut back, 0 bases at V and 0 bases at J, with 9 bases in the middle.

V usage is TRBV6-5 and J usage is TRBJ1-2; the match to TRBD1 covers 7 bases. The junction had 8 bases not matched to a gene; V was cut back by 7 bases and J by 0 bases. There are 15 residues in the CDR3. CDR1 MNHEY and CDR2 SVGAGI come from the germline V gene. This chain's CDR3 is CASTRGGRANYGYTF. CDR3 coding DNA: TGTGCCAGCACCAGGGGGGGACGGGCTAACTATGGCTACACCTTC.

J is TRBJ1-2 and V is TRBV28, with 9 positions matching TRBD1. The V gene end was trimmed by 6 bases and the J gene end by 9 bases; junction bases not matched to a gene: 5. This CDR3 has 12 residues. Germline V gene data show CDR1 as MDHEN and CDR2 as SYDVKM. The CDR3: CASSSGQGSYTF. The CDR3 DNA is TGTGCCAGCAGCTCAGGACAGGGGAGCTACACCTTC.

The chain uses TRBV11-2 and TRBJ2-2, with D uncertain. CDR1 is SGHAT, CDR2 FQNNGV, per germline. The germline V and J ends were trimmed by 4 bases and 0 bases, with 9 bases remaining between them. The CDR3 sequence is 15 residues long. The CDR3 nucleotides read TGTGCCAGCAGCTCGCGCACGTCGAACACCGGGGAGCTGTTTTTT. It yields the protein CASSSRTSNTGELFF.

With regard to this clone: Different DNA sequences within this sample yield the same CDR3. The rearrangement links TRBV7-9 to TRBJ1-2; 8 bases fit TRBD1. The CDR3 loop spans 12 amino acids. From germline, CDR1 is SEHNR and CDR2 FQNEAQ (reference sequence). J was trimmed by 5 bases and V by 6 bases; bases with no gene match: 2. As DNA, the CDR3 is TGTGCCAGCAGTCGACAGGGGTATGGCTACACCTTC. Translation: CASSRQGYGYTF.

Here the CDR3 DNA reads TGTGCCAGCAGTCTTTGGACAGGGGGCGCATCAGGCAATCAGCCCCAGCATTTT. This translates into CASSLWTGGASGNQPQHF. This chain uses TRBV28 with TRBJ1-5; 11 bases line up with TRBD1. Trimming at V came to 5 bases and at J to 2 bases, leaving 11 bases not matched to a gene. The CDR3 loop spans 18 amino acids. Germline lookup yields CDR1 MDHEN and CDR2 SYDVKM.

This rearrangement joins TRBV7-2 to TRBJ2-3, with unresolved D. Germline V gives CDR1 SGHTA, CDR2 FQGNSA. Trimming shortened V by 0 bases and J by 0 bases, and 4 bases separated the two germline ends. This CDR3 comprises 14 residues. The CDR3 reads CASSLASSTDTQYF. The CDR3, as DNA: TGTGCCAGCAGCTTAGCCAGCAGCACAGATACGCAGTATTTT.

Note on this clone: One end of the junction does not line up with germline, which may come from a read error. Other DNA variants within this sample encode the same CDR3. The chain carries TRBV7-6 and TRBJ1-2; 9 nucleotides align to TRBD1. CDR1 is SGHVS and CDR2 is FNYEAQ in the germline V gene. The CDR3 contains 14 residues. CDR3 region: CASSADRGIDGYTF. The DNA of the CDR3 is TGTGCTAGCAGTGCGGACAGGGGCATAGATGGCTACACCTTC.

This clone was counted a single time. The gene calls are TRBV28 and TRBJ2-7; either TRBD1 or TRBD2 may fit D (7 bases each). Looked up from germline, CDR1 is MDHEN and CDR2 is SYDVKM. The CDR3 is 15 amino acids. The V gene lost 7 bases and the J gene lost 3 bases, with 19 bases spanning the gap. This chain's CDR3 is CASTRGVQGIYEQYF. For the CDR3, the DNA is TGTGCCAGCACCCGGGGGGTACAGGGGATCTACGAGCAGTACTTC. Full variable domain (rest looked up from reference TRBV28 and TRBJ2-7): DVKVTQSSRYLVKRTGEKVFLECVQDMDHENMFWYRQDPGLGLRLIYFSYDVKMKEKGDIPEGYSVSREKKERFSLILESASTNQTSMYLCASTRGVQGIYEQYFGPGTRLTVT.